A single sample gave rise to the 26 T cell receptor beta chains below, sequenced in a study of cytomegalovirus exposure and HLA in healthy donors. The PCR had 60 Vbeta and 13 Jbeta primers. Method: immunoSEQ multiplex PCR; TCRdb's copy keeps in-frame clones and lacks some. This sample has approximately 100,000 clones, with 75% to 85% found just once. Input material: PBMCs. These receptors came from a woman aged 18-29 years in good health and CMV-seronegative.

In DNA, the CDR3 is TGTGCCAGCAGTTTATTCTCGGCAGGCTTTAACACCGGGGAGCTGTTTTTT. Protein product: CASSLFSAGFNTGELFF. The genes are TRBV27 and TRBJ2-2; D unresolved. The CDR3 has 17 amino acids. V was pared by 1 base and J by 2 bases, with 14 bases between. Germline V gene sequence: CDR1 MNHEY, CDR2 SMNVEV (reference sequence).

V is TRBV6-6 and J is TRBJ1-2, with a weak D call TRBD1 (5 bases). With 2 bases removed from V and 2 bases from J, the gap between germline ends came to 9 bases. Germline V gene sequence: CDR1 MNHNY, CDR2 SVGAGI (reference sequence). CDR3 length: 14 residues. For the CDR3, the DNA is TGTGCCAGCAGTTACCCGGACAAGAACTATGGCTACACCTTC. This encodes CASSYPDKNYGYTF.

The J gene is TRBJ1-4, the V gene TRBV6-5; 7 positions match TRBD1. This CDR3 has 15 amino acids. The ends lost 8 bases at V and 4 bases at J; junction bases unmatched: 10. Germline V gives CDR1 MNHEY, CDR2 SVGAGI. The DNA of the CDR3 is TGTGCCAGCGACGACTCCGGGACAGTTAATGAAAAACTGTTTTTT. Amino acids: CASDDSGTVNEKLFF.

The V gene is TRBV7-2, the J gene TRBJ2-6; TRBD2 might be the D (5 bases). Trimming removed 5 bases from V and 0 bases from J, with 17 bases in between. Germline CDR1 SGHTA, CDR2 FQGNSA. The CDR3 loop spans 18 amino acids. CDR3 DNA sequence: TGTGCCAGCAGCAACGGCAGGCGGAGGAGCTCTGGGGCCAACGTCCTGACTTTC. Residues: CASSNGRRRSSGANVLTF.

The chain couples TRBV15 to TRBJ2-7, with D possibly TRBD2 on 7 matching bases. Germline V gene data show CDR1 as LNHNV and CDR2 as YYDKDF (reference sequence). The CDR3 contains 11 residues. V was cut by 5 bases and J by 6 bases, with 8 bases left in between. The CDR3 nucleotides are TGTGCCACCAGCGGGGGGGCCGAGCAGTACTTC. It yields the protein CATSGGAEQYF.

The gene calls are TRBV19 and TRBJ2-5; no clear D. Germline V gene data show CDR1 as LNHDA and CDR2 as SQIVND (reference sequence). The CDR3 contains 16 residues. V lost 1 base, J lost 1 base, and 13 bases lay in between. This CDR3 is CASSIVRGSTQETQYF. The DNA of the CDR3 is TGTGCCAGTAGTATAGTTCGCGGAAGTACCCAAGAGACCCAGTACTTC.

The gene calls are TRBV9 and TRBJ2-2; weak D call: TRBD1 (6 bases). Germline V CDR1 and CDR2: SGDLS, YYNGEE. The CDR3 runs 14 residues. V lost 7 bases, J lost 0 bases, and 10 bases lay in between. The CDR3 spells CASSRQANTGELFF. The CDR3 nucleotides are TGTGCCAGCTCCCGACAGGCGAACACCGGGGAGCTGTTTTTT.

This clone has just a few counts. J is TRBJ2-7 and V is TRBV23-1; the match to TRBD2 covers 16 bases. TRBV23-1 is sorted into the ORF group, with uncertain function. There are 18 residues in the CDR3. The J segment lost 4 bases and the V segment lost 7 bases, leaving 13 bases of the junction unmatched. This CDR3 is CASTPGTSGRAGGYEQYF. CDR3 nucleotide sequence: TGCGCCAGCACTCCCGGGACTAGCGGGAGGGCCGGAGGTTACGAGCAGTACTTC.

With respect to this clone: The same CDR3 also results from other DNA sequences found in this sample. The V and J genes are TRBV19 and TRBJ1-5; 7 bases are a match to TRBD1. The CDR3 is 14 amino acids. Germline V gives CDR1 LNHDA, CDR2 SQIVND (reference sequence). V dropped 3 bases and J dropped 4; count of bases not matched to a gene: 3. The CDR3 region has the DNA TGTGCCAGTAGTATCCGGGACAGTAATCAGCCCCAGCATTTT. Residues: CASSIRDSNQPQHF.

The gene calls are TRBV10-3 and TRBJ2-7, with 9 bases aligning to TRBD1. This CDR3 is built from 13 residues. V shed 6 bases, J shed 2 bases, and the junction held 2 bases outside the gene matches. The germline CDR1 and CDR2 sequences are ENHRY and SYGVKD. The chain's CDR3 is CAIRGQGTYEQYF. The CDR3 region has the DNA TGTGCCATCAGGGGACAGGGTACCTACGAGCAGTACTTC.

The gene calls are TRBV28 and TRBJ2-5; 9 nucleotides match TRBD1. V trimming: 10 bases; J trimming: 9 bases; junction bases outside the gene matches: 6. In germline, CDR1 is MDHEN, CDR2 SYDVKM. The CDR3 runs 11 residues. The CDR3: CATGTGPSQYF. CDR3 sequence (DNA): TGTGCCACAGGGACAGGGCCGTCCCAGTACTTC.

The table lists this clone with a count of one. The J gene is TRBJ2-2, the V gene TRBV18; TRBD1 agrees at 8 bases. The V gene's germline CDR1 is KGHSH and CDR2 LQKENI. Trimming cost V 3 bases and J 4 bases; bases outside gene matches: 4. The CDR3 runs 15 residues. CDR3 DNA sequence: TGTGCCAGCTCACCCTCAACAGGGGGCACCGGGGAGCTGTTTTTT. It codes for CASSPSTGGTGELFF.

This clone appeared a few times. The V gene is TRBV4-3, the J gene TRBJ1-1; 9 nucleotides agree with TRBD1. The CDR3 runs 15 residues. CDR1 is LGHNA, CDR2 YSLEER, per germline. J gave up 0 bases and V 3 bases, and 2 bases lay outside the gene matches. The CDR3 loop is CASSHRDRVNTEAFF. CDR3 nucleotide sequence: TGCGCCAGCAGCCACCGGGACAGGGTGAACACTGAAGCTTTCTTT.

The chain is built from TRBV2 and TRBJ2-7; D might be TRBD2 (5 bases). The CDR3 totals 12 residues. CDR1 is SNHLY and CDR2 is FYNNEI in the germline V gene. Trimming left V 8 bases short and J 2 bases short, with 10 bases between. The CDR3 sequence: CASGLFPYEQYF. CDR3 in DNA: TGTGCCAGCGGACTGTTCCCCTACGAGCAGTACTTC.

This chain links TRBV7-6 with TRBJ2-3; possible D gene TRBD2, 5 bases. The ends were cut back, 1 base at V and 2 bases at J, with 10 bases in the middle. This CDR3 is built from 15 residues. Looked up from germline, CDR1 is SGHVS and CDR2 is FNYEAQ. Here the CDR3 reads CASSLGRGYTDTQYF. CDR3 sequence (DNA): TGTGCCAGCAGCTTAGGCCGGGGTTACACAGATACGCAGTATTTT.

This chain connects TRBV5-1 to TRBJ2-7, with D tentatively TRBD2 (6 bases). With 7 bases removed from V and 2 bases from J, the gap between germline ends came to 16 bases. Germline-derived CDR1 and CDR2 are SGHRS and YFSETQ. This CDR3 region has 14 residues. CDR3: CASHGGPSAYEQYF. DNA for the CDR3: TGCGCCAGCCACGGGGGACCTTCGGCCTACGAGCAGTACTTC.

The rearrangement links TRBV2 to TRBJ2-3, with 12 bases lining up with TRBD2. Losses at the gene ends were 6 bases for V and 3 bases for J; bases not matched to a gene: 4. CDR1 SNHLY and CDR2 FYNNEI come from the germline V gene. This CDR3 comprises 15 residues. DNA of the CDR3: TGTGCCAGCAGAAAACTAGCGGGGGGTACAGATACGCAGTATTTT. This gives the protein CASRKLAGGTDTQYF.

The chain is built from TRBV9 and TRBJ2-5; D not certain. CDR1 and CDR2 (germline): SGDLS, YYNGEE. The CDR3 is 15 residues long. V lost 0 bases and J lost 5, with 14 bases in between. As DNA, the CDR3 is TGTGCCAGCAGCGTAGGAAGTGCTAGTTGGGAGACCCAGTACTTC. Encoded protein: CASSVGSASWETQYF.

The V call is TRBV5-1, the J call TRBJ2-7, with a tentative D call TRBD1 (6 bases). Germline assignment: CDR1 SGHRS and CDR2 YFSETQ. V gave up 0 bases and J gave up 5 bases, with 12 bases separating them. The CDR3 totals 14 residues. CDR3 DNA sequence: TGCGCCAGCAGCTTGGATGGCAGGGGAAACGAGCAGTACTTC. It translates to CASSLDGRGNEQYF.

The rearrangement links TRBV4-1 to TRBJ2-3, with 7 bases fitting TRBD1. Germline V gives CDR1 MGHRA, CDR2 YSYEKL. CDR3 length: 17 residues. The V and J ends lost 2 bases and 0 bases, in that order; junction bases with no gene match: 8. The CDR3 region has the DNA TGCGCCAGCAGCCAAACCCCGACAGGGTCCAGCACAGATACGCAGTATTTT. The encoded protein is CASSQTPTGSSTDTQYF.

This clone showed up just once. The rearrangement uses TRBV5-5 and TRBJ1-2; the D is unclear. V lost 3 bases and J lost 8, with 14 bases in between. This CDR3 contains 13 residues. Germline V gene lookup returns CDR1 SGHKS and CDR2 YYEKEE (reference sequence). In nucleotides, the CDR3 is TGTGCCAGCAGCTCCTATCCCCGGCGGGGCTACACCTTC. Amino acids: CASSSYPRRGYTF.

The J gene is TRBJ2-1, the V gene TRBV7-2; possible D gene TRBD2, 6 bases. CDR1 SGHTA and CDR2 FQGNSA come from the germline V gene. This CDR3 comprises 16 residues. Trimming stripped 1 base from V and 0 bases from J, with 10 bases between. Here the CDR3 DNA reads TGTGCCAGCAGCTTAGAGGCGGGGACCTCCTACAATGAGCAGTTCTTC. Its protein product is CASSLEAGTSYNEQFF.

The CDR3 region has the DNA TGTGCCAGCAGTTTACTGGGGGCGCGGAATCAGCCCCAGCATTTT. Translated, it gives CASSLLGARNQPQHF. The V gene is TRBV28, the J gene TRBJ1-5; weak D call: TRBD1 (6 bases). CDR1 is MDHEN, CDR2 SYDVKM, per germline. V shed 2 bases and J shed 4 bases, with 12 bases lying between them. This CDR3 comprises 15 residues.

The J gene is TRBJ2-3, the V gene TRBV4-3, with TRBD2 identical over 9 bases. Per germline, CDR1 LGHNA and CDR2 YSLEER. There are 17 residues in the CDR3. The V and J ends lost 0 bases and 5 bases, in that order; junction bases with no gene match: 9. CDR3 bases: TGCGCCAGCAGCCAAGATAGCGGGAGAAGACAACGAGATACGCAGTATTTT. It specifies CASSQDSGRRQRDTQYF.

This clone was observed a handful of times. The rearrangement joins TRBV4-3 to TRBJ2-7; 11 positions agree with TRBD1. CDR1 and CDR2 from the germline V gene are LGHNA and YSLEER. The CDR3 consists of 14 residues. Germline trimming cut 4 bases from V and 7 bases from J; bases unmatched to any gene: 6. CDR3 nucleotides: TGCGCCAGCAGCCCAGGGACAGGGGGAAGGGAGCAGTACTTC. It specifies CASSPGTGGREQYF.

This clone was recorded only once. The chain has TRBV15 and TRBJ2-5; D call uncertain. TRBJ2-7 matches the DNA end more closely, so the J call is doubtful. This CDR3 comprises 13 residues. Per germline, CDR1 LNHNV and CDR2 YYDKDF (reference sequence). The CDR3 sequence is CATSRDPRYEQYF. The CDR3 nucleotides read TGTGCCACCAGCAGAGATCCCCGTTACGAGCAGTACTTC.